This TCR beta chain was sequenced in a study of T-cell reconstitution after alpha-beta-depleted transplantation in children. This clonotype showed up many times. Germline-derived CDR1 and CDR2 are SQVTM and ANQGSEA. Losses at the gene ends were 7 bases for V and 4 bases for J; bases not matched to a gene: 5. This CDR3 has 12 residues. TCRbeta library construction was performed incorporating unique molecular identifiers. TCRdb passed the PCR reads through MiXCR, listing each CDR3 protein once. The sample includes about 610,000 distinct CDR3 sequences, approximately 10% of them seen just once. This receptor was obtained from a human donor who donated a stem cell graft to a child with acute myeloid leukemia. Sequences were derived from PBMCs from the stem cell graft donor, sampled from the stem cell graft. This chain links TRBV29-1 with TRBJ2-3; TRBD2 agrees at 7 bases. CDR3 loop: CSGWGGADTQYF. The DNA for the CDR3 is TGCAGCGGATGGGGGGGGGCAGATACGCAGTATTTT.